One sample yielded the 30 T cell receptor beta chains listed below, sequenced in a study of shared clonotypes between healthy human individuals. Profiled with immunoSEQ multiplex PCR; TCRdb holds only in-frame clones, not every one. This table has about 1.1 million clones, roughly 80% appearing once. The source material was memory CD4+ T cells from PBMCs. Subset: CD45RA-negative fraction. The source of these receptors is a man between 18 and 29 years old in good health. Some clones in this sample may be carry-over from other donors' samples.

In its sample, this clone was seen once. The genes are TRBV27 and TRBJ2-3; D is undetermined. Trimming removed 2 bases at V and 2 bases at J, with 14 bases between. Germline-derived CDR1 and CDR2 are MNHEY and SMNVEV (reference sequence). The CDR3 consists of 16 residues. CDR3 residues: CASSLGWRSDTDTQYF. The CDR3 DNA follows: TGTGCCAGCAGTTTAGGTTGGCGGTCCGACACAGATACGCAGTATTTT.

Remarks on this clone: The same CDR3 also results from other DNA sequences found in this sample. The chain employs TRBV5-1 and TRBJ2-3, with 11 bases fitting TRBD2. The ends lost 1 base at V and 4 bases at J; junction bases unmatched: 2. CDR1 and CDR2 from the germline V gene are SGHRS and YFSETQ. The CDR3 runs to 15 residues. The DNA for the CDR3 is TGCGCCAGCAGCTTGCTAGCGGGAGGAGCAGATACGCAGTATTTT. This translates into CASSLLAGGADTQYF.

Regarding this clone: This probably arose from a read error, given a far larger clone one base away. This chain joins TRBV2 and TRBJ1-5; D not certain. The germline gives CDR1 SNHLY, CDR2 FYNNEI. The V end was cut by 1 base, the J end by 0 bases, with 7 bases between. CDR3 length equals 15 residues. The CDR3 sequence is CASSEGEFSNQPQHF. DNA for the CDR3: TGTGCCAGCAGTGAAGGGGAATTTAGCAATCAGCCCCAGCATTTT. Complete variable domain (other parts from reference TRBV2 and TRBJ1-5): EPEVTQTPSHQVTQMGQEVILRCVPISNHLYFYWYRQILGQKVEFLVSFYNNEISEKSEIFDDQFSVERPDGSNFTLKIRSTKLEDSAMYFCASSEGEFSNQPQHFGDGTRLSIL.

The chain is built from TRBV28 and TRBJ1-2, with 9 bases lining up with TRBD1. Germline lookup yields CDR1 MDHEN and CDR2 SYDVKM. The CDR3 is made up of 17 amino acids. Trimming cost V 5 bases and J 4 bases; bases outside gene matches: 14. The CDR3 loop is CASSANPGQGRGYGYTF. CDR3 nucleotides: TGTGCCAGCAGTGCTAATCCGGGACAGGGAAGAGGCTATGGCTACACCTTC.

The chain couples TRBV4-2 to TRBJ1-2; unclear D gene. Germline assignment: CDR1 LGHNA and CDR2 YNFKEQ. V was clipped by 4 bases and J by 0 bases, with 9 bases between them. CDR3 length: 14 residues. CDR3 protein: CASSLPLPNYGYTF. CDR3 bases: TGTGCCAGCAGCCTTCCACTACCTAACTATGGCTACACCTTC.

The chain recombines TRBV5-4 with TRBJ1-4, with 7 bases matching TRBD1. V was pared by 4 bases and J by 8 bases, with 14 bases of the junction left unmatched. The CDR3 is made up of 16 amino acids. The germline CDR1 and CDR2 sequences are SGHNT and YYREEE (reference sequence). CDR3 sequence: CASSPGETGTGEKLFF. CDR3 coding DNA: TGTGCCAGCAGCCCGGGGGAGACAGGGACGGGGGAAAAACTGTTTTTT.

This sequence joins TRBV2 and TRBJ2-4; the D call may be TRBD1 or TRBD2 (5 bases each). In germline, CDR1 is SNHLY, CDR2 FYNNEI. The V end was cut by 4 bases, the J end by 0 bases, with 13 bases between. The CDR3 loop spans 16 amino acids. The DNA for the CDR3 is TGTGCCAGCAGTGGGGGGACGATCATAGCCAAAAACATTCAGTACTTC. Residues: CASSGGTIIAKNIQYF.

In regard to this clone: The sample contains more than one DNA sequence encoding this CDR3. The chain links TRBV7-9 to TRBJ1-1; D remains ambiguous. The CDR3 contains 13 residues. The germline V and J ends were trimmed by 3 bases and 4 bases, with 9 bases remaining between them. CDR1 is SEHNR and CDR2 is FQNEAQ in the germline V gene (reference sequence). CDR3 bases: TGTGCCAGCAGCTTTTCCGTGGGCACTGAAGCTTTCTTT. Amino acids: CASSFSVGTEAFF.

The rearrangement joins TRBV7-3 to TRBJ2-3; 7 bases are shared with TRBD1. The J segment lost 5 bases and the V segment lost 2 bases, leaving 4 bases of the junction unmatched. Per the germline V gene, CDR1 is SGHTA and CDR2 is FQGTGA. This CDR3 comprises 14 residues. The CDR3 region has the DNA TGTGCCAGCAGCTTATCGACAGGGAGAGATACGCAGTATTTT. It yields the protein CASSLSTGRDTQYF.

CDR3: CASRPVRDRDNYGYTF. Here the CDR3 DNA reads TGTGCCAGTAGGCCTGTGCGGGACAGAGACAACTATGGCTACACCTTC. This rearrangement joins TRBV19 to TRBJ1-2; 7 bases are a match to TRBD1. J gave up 2 bases and V 6 bases, and 12 bases lay outside the gene matches. This CDR3 spans 16 amino acids. Germline CDR1 LNHDA, CDR2 SQIVND (reference sequence).

This clone has only one observation. This chain connects TRBV30 to TRBJ1-3; 7 bases are a match to TRBD1. This CDR3 comprises 15 residues. Germline CDR1 reads GTSNPN; CDR2 reads SVGIG (reference sequence). The V segment lost 0 bases and the J segment 9 bases; nucleotides outside the gene matches: 11. Here the CDR3 reads CAWSVGGPSAGTIYF. CDR3 DNA: TGTGCCTGGAGTGTAGGGGGCCCTTCGGCGGGCACCATATATTTT. Variable domain in full (rest from reference TRBV30 and TRBJ1-3): SQTIHQWPATLVQPVGSPLSLECTVEGTSNPNLYWYRQAAGRGLQLLFYSVGIGQISSEVPQNLSASRPQDRQFILSSKKLLLSDSGFYLCAWSVGGPSAGTIYFGEGSWLTVV.

This sequence joins TRBV7-9 and TRBJ1-1, with D unresolved. There are 13 residues in the CDR3. From germline, CDR1 is SEHNR and CDR2 FQNEAQ (reference sequence). V was trimmed by 2 bases and J by 1 base, leaving 5 bases between them. The DNA for the CDR3 is TGTGCCAGCAGCTTAACCAAGAACACTGAAGCTTTCTTT. Protein product: CASSLTKNTEAFF.

This clone was recorded only once. The chain carries TRBV5-1 and TRBJ2-2; D unclear. In germline, CDR1 is SGHRS, CDR2 YFSETQ. This CDR3 spans 15 amino acids. V was trimmed by 1 base and J by 2 bases, leaving 9 bases between them. This CDR3 reads CASSLPEPNTGELFF. The CDR3 DNA reads TGCGCCAGCAGCTTGCCAGAGCCTAACACCGGGGAGCTGTTTTTT.

The genes are TRBV28 and TRBJ2-3; D may match TRBD1 or TRBD2 (5 bases each). Per the germline V gene, CDR1 is MDHEN and CDR2 is SYDVKM. The CDR3 runs 15 residues. V was pared by 6 bases and J by 5 bases, with 18 bases between. The CDR3 sequence: CASRHGGADLDTQYF. The CDR3 bases are TGTGCCAGCAGACATGGGGGAGCGGACCTAGATACGCAGTATTTT.

V gene TRBV23-1 combines with J gene TRBJ2-3; 8 bases fit TRBD1. TRBV23-1 is classed as an ORF, of uncertain function. V was clipped by 0 bases and J by 1 base; unmatched bases: 6. This CDR3 has 17 residues. CDR3 DNA sequence: TGCGCCAGCAGTCAATCGATAGGACAGGGAGGCACAGATACGCAGTATTTT. Encoded protein: CASSQSIGQGGTDTQYF.

About this clone: A much larger clone lies one base from this, so it may be a read error. The sample carries other DNA sequences with the same CDR3. The chain carries TRBV29-1 and TRBJ1-2; a weak D match, TRBD1 (5 bases). The germline CDR1 and CDR2 sequences are SQVTM and ANQGSEA. The CDR3 runs to 14 residues. The CDR3 sequence: CSVRKGGENYGYTF. DNA for the CDR3: TGCAGCGTGAGGAAGGGAGGGGAGAACTATGGCTATACCTTC.

This clone occurred once. The chain links TRBV6-1 to TRBJ2-2, with D perhaps matching TRBD1 (6 bases). The CDR3 extends over 12 amino acids. Germline CDR1 is MNHNS and CDR2 is SASEGT. Trimming shortened V by 10 bases and J by 5 bases, and 11 bases separated the two germline ends. CDR3 in DNA: TGTGCCATGCAAAGGGGGACCGGGGAGCTGTTTTTT. It codes for CAMQRGTGELFF.

The V and J genes are TRBV10-3 and TRBJ2-5; D may be TRBD2 (5 bases). Germline-derived CDR1 and CDR2 are ENHRY and SYGVKD. CDR3 length: 14 residues. Trimming shortened V by 0 bases and J by 5 bases, and 10 bases separated the two germline ends. CDR3 DNA sequence: TGTGCCATCAGTGAGTCGCGGGCCTTGGAGACCCAGTACTTC. It codes for CAISESRALETQYF.

V and J are TRBV11-2 and TRBJ1-2; D gene unclear. V lost 1 base, J lost 5 bases, and 14 bases lay in between. The CDR3 contains 15 residues. Germline values: CDR1 SGHAT, CDR2 FQNNGV. CDR3 sequence: CASSLAWGPGYGYTF. In nucleotides, the CDR3 is TGTGCCAGCAGCTTAGCCTGGGGTCCGGGGTATGGCTACACCTTC.

V gene TRBV5-1 combines with J gene TRBJ2-1; 7 bases agree with TRBD1. Germline trimming cut 5 bases from V and 0 bases from J; bases unmatched to any gene: 5. Germline CDR1 and CDR2: SGHRS and YFSETQ. This CDR3 comprises 15 residues. The CDR3 is CASRPQGVSYNEQFF. CDR3 sequence (DNA): TGCGCCAGCAGACCTCAGGGGGTCTCCTACAATGAGCAGTTCTTC.

There are a few counts of this clone. The V call is TRBV14, the J call TRBJ1-5; D is unresolved. The CDR3 is 13 residues long. The V and J ends lost 2 bases and 5 bases respectively, with 7 bases between them. Germline V gene data show CDR1 as SGHDN and CDR2 as FVKESK. The CDR3 here is CASSQSFDQPQHF. The CDR3 DNA reads TGTGCCAGCAGCCAATCGTTTGATCAGCCCCAGCATTTT. Variable domain in full (rest from reference TRBV14 and TRBJ1-5): EAGVTQFPSHSVIEKGQTVTLRCDPISGHDNLYWYRRVMGKEIKFLLHFVKESKQDESGMPNNRFLAERTGGTYSTLKVQPAELEDSGVYFCASSQSFDQPQHFGDGTRLSIL.

The chain links TRBV30 to TRBJ1-1; TRBD1 matches 7 bases. Germline-derived CDR1 and CDR2 are GTSNPN and SVGIG (reference sequence). Losses at the gene ends were 8 bases for V and 4 bases for J; bases not matched to a gene: 10. The CDR3 is made up of 13 amino acids. DNA of the CDR3: TGTGCCCGCTCGGGGAACAGGGGCACTGAAGCTTTCTTT. Amino acids: CARSGNRGTEAFF.

This chain connects TRBV28 to TRBJ1-4; D ambiguous. This CDR3 contains 12 residues. Trimming left V 3 bases short and J 5 bases short, with 4 bases between. Germline loops: CDR1 MDHEN, CDR2 SYDVKM. This CDR3 reads CASSFQNEKLFF. DNA of the CDR3: TGTGCCAGCAGTTTTCAGAATGAAAAACTGTTTTTT.

The chain is built from TRBV6-5 and TRBJ1-2; D remains ambiguous. V lost 0 bases to trimming and J lost 4 bases, with 9 bases between them. The germline V gene has CDR1 MNHEY and CDR2 SVGAGI. CDR3 length: 14 amino acids. The CDR3 DNA sequence: TGTGCCAGCAGTTACTCCACACGAACCTATGGCTACACCTTC. Its translation is CASSYSTRTYGYTF.

The rearrangement joins TRBV27 to TRBJ2-3; the D is unclear. V lost 4 bases and J lost 5, with 16 bases in between. Germline V gene lookup returns CDR1 MNHEY and CDR2 SMNVEV (reference sequence). The CDR3 has 15 residues. The CDR3 loop reads CASSSRPILGDTQYF. The DNA for the CDR3 is TGTGCCAGCAGTTCCCGGCCAATCCTGGGAGATACGCAGTATTTT.

As regards this clone: One end of the junction fails to match germline, which may point to a read error. The chain is built from TRBV30 and TRBJ2-1, with no clear D. The germline V gene has CDR1 GTSNPN and CDR2 SVGIG (reference sequence). The CDR3 contains 13 residues. The DNA of the CDR3 is TGTGCCTGGAGTGCCGGACCGTACAATGAGCAGCTCTTC. Its translation: CAWSAGPYNEQLF. The full variable domain, completed using reference TRBV30 and TRBJ2-1, is SQTIHQWPATLVQPVGSPLSLECTVEGTSNPNLYWYRQAAGRGLQLLFYSVGIGQISSEVPQNLSASRPQDRQFILSSKKLLLSDSGFYLCAWSAGPYNEQLFGPGTRLTVL.

This clone was observed once. The V call is TRBV27, the J call TRBJ2-2; TRBD1 agrees at 8 bases. Trimming took 5 bases from V and 5 from J; bases not matched to a gene: 7. The CDR3 totals 15 residues. Per the germline V gene, CDR1 is MNHEY and CDR2 is SMNVEV (reference sequence). Here the CDR3 DNA reads TGTGCCAGCAGTAGGACAGGGACGGGGACCGGGGAGCTGTTTTTT. Translated, it gives CASSRTGTGTGELFF.

This clone has just a few counts. The chain couples TRBV12-2 to TRBJ2-7; TRBD2, the table's D call, was not compared with the DNA. TRBV12-2 is designated a pseudogene. The CDR3 contains 14 residues. Written as DNA, the CDR3 is TGTGCAAGTCGCCCCGGACTAGCGGGAGACGAGCAGTACTTC. Protein: CASRPGLAGDEQYF.

V is TRBV7-9 and J is TRBJ1-5, with D tentatively TRBD1 (5 bases). The V end lost 1 base, the J end lost 2 bases, and 12 bases lay between the germline ends. The CDR3 has 16 amino acids. Germline V gives CDR1 SEHNR, CDR2 FQNEAQ (reference sequence). The chain's CDR3 is CASSLDGGRGNQPQHF. DNA for the CDR3: TGTGCCAGCAGCTTAGATGGGGGAAGGGGCAATCAGCCCCAGCATTTT.

The gene calls are TRBV5-1 and TRBJ1-1, with TRBD1 matching over 7 bases. This CDR3 region has 13 residues. Germline CDR1 reads SGHRS; CDR2 reads YFSETQ. Losses at the gene ends were 6 bases for V and 6 bases for J; bases not matched to a gene: 8. The DNA of the CDR3 is TGCGCCAGCAAATTGTCGGGACAGCCTGAAGCTTTCTTT. This sequence encodes CASKLSGQPEAFF.